Sequencing of this T cell receptor beta chain was carried out in a study of blood T cell repertoires in COVID-19 (TCRdb year 2020). For the study in its entirety: The collaborator samples originated in the United States, Italy and Spain and spanned the acute and convalescent phases of COVID-19. Samples came from the ongoing ImmuneRACE study (first 160 participants) plus 1,254 subjects from 6 global collaborators. Where HLA class I and class II types were available, the types were taken from metadata supplied by the sample provider, not from assay-based typing. Deeply sampled blood TCRbeta repertoires from subjects exposed to, actively infected with, or recovered from COVID-19 were included in the dataset. The prospective study material was composed of cDNA or gDNA derived from T cells, B-cell-depleted T cells, or PBMCs. The repertoires were made available in a free public database intended to serve as a resource for research on the immune response to SARS-CoV-2. A de-identified subject ID, COVID-19 status, age in years and sex were almost always included in the sample metadata. Summary of the overall study and its limitations: The quantity of clinical and demographic metadata differed by source and by participant and was supplied without curation.

The CDR3 runs 13 residues from the cysteine to the phenylalanine. The sequence is cut down to CDR3 DNA, 39 bases in frame from base 1. The germline V gene specifies SQVTM as CDR1 and ANQGSEA as CDR2. V has 4 bases trimmed and J has 1 base trimmed; junction bases matching no gene number 2. Collaborating institutions collected whole blood in K2EDTA tubes following their own protocols. For TCRbeta analysis, collaborators shipped samples as frozen whole blood, isolated PBMCs, or DNA extracted from either of those sample types. The immunoSEQ Assay, a bias-controlled multiplex PCR, was used to amplify TCRbeta CDR3 regions from genomic DNA. The published analysis was carried out like this. The number of nucleated cells in each sample was estimated from the amplification of reference gene primers within the assay. To quantify the absolute abundance of each unique TCRbeta CDR3 rearrangement, sequence reads were collapsed and filtered. For each sample, productive Simpson clonality was calculated as the square root of Simpson's diversity index across productive rearrangements. Sourced from immuneACCESS, this table was stored by TCRdb with only in-frame sequences that have V and J called. A share of the clones is absent; for the studies checked, an unresolved V gene accounts for under half, and the remainder has no known explanation. Clone size and the V and J calls come from that table; the DNA yielded D and trimming. Here the sample has approximately 150,000 clones; roughly 87% occur a single time. The ten largest clones capture roughly 1.5% of the sample.

Concerning this clone: Its target antigen remains unknown. No base qualities exist here, and no much larger clone lies one base off it.

This TCR was recovered from a woman between 50 and 59 years old with acute or convalescent COVID-19. The specimen was peripheral blood. This chain joins TRBV29-1 to TRBJ2-3, with TRBD2 matching 7 junction bases. CDR3 sequence: CSVASGGTDTQYF. The DNA sequence is TGCAGCGTTGCAAGCGGGGGCACAGATACGCAGTATTTT.